Listed here are 26 T cell receptor beta chains from one sample, sequenced in a study of human T cells and chemical hapten exposure. This sample's time point: pre-sensitization, week 0. Noted treatment: therapeutic diphenylcyclopropenone sensitization with weekly scalp DPC. TCRdb redid the calling of the RACE reads with MiXCR, one entry per CDR3 protein. The repertoire holds tens of thousands of distinct CDR3 sequences, with approximately 10% as singletons. The sequences come from whole blood, collected in connection with sensitization to the hapten diphenylcyclopropenone (DPC). The receptors stem from a man aged 35 to 55 with alopecia areata. Some clones in this sample may be carry-over from other donors' samples.

The chain couples TRBV20-1 to TRBJ2-5; D possibly corresponds to TRBD2 (6 bases). V shed 0 bases and J shed 4 bases, with 15 bases lying between them. CDR1 is DFQATT and CDR2 is SNEGSKA in the germline V gene (reference sequence). CDR3 length: 15 amino acids. CDR3 DNA sequence: TGCAGTGCTAGAGATTATCTAGCGAAATCAGAGACCCAGTACTTC. Amino acid sequence: CSARDYLAKSETQYF.

This clonotype was detected a few times. The chain joins TRBV10-3 to TRBJ1-6; maybe TRBD1 (5 bases). Trimming took off 2 bases at V and 7 bases at J, with 9 bases between the two ends. Germline V gene data show CDR1 as ENHRY and CDR2 as SYGVKD. The CDR3 has 14 amino acids. In DNA, the CDR3 is TGTGCCATCAGTGAGGTCAGGGTAAATTCACCCCTCCACTTT. Translated: CAISEVRVNSPLHF.

The V gene is TRBV28, the J gene TRBJ2-3; TRBD2 matches at 14 bases. The CDR3 is 18 amino acids. V lost 4 bases to trimming and J lost 2 bases; unmatched junction nucleotides: 8. The V gene's germline CDR1 is MDHEN and CDR2 SYDVKM. CDR3 region: CASSSGTSGRGNTDTQYF. The CDR3 nucleotides read TGTGCCAGCAGTTCGGGGACTAGCGGGAGAGGTAACACAGATACGCAGTATTTT. Filled out from reference TRBV28 and TRBJ2-3, the complete variable domain reads DVKVTQSSRYLVKRTGEKVFLECVQDMDHENMFWYRQDPGLGLRLIYFSYDVKMKEKGDIPEGYSVSREKKERFSLILESASTNQTSMYLCASSSGTSGRGNTDTQYFGPGTRLTVL.

This clonotype was detected ten times or more. The V call is TRBV20-1, the J call TRBJ2-5, with a weak D call TRBD1 (6 bases). V lost 0 bases to trimming and J lost 1 base, with 18 bases between them. This CDR3 spans 17 amino acids. Germline-derived CDR1 and CDR2 are DFQATT and SNEGSKA (reference sequence). Here the CDR3 DNA reads TGCAGTGCTAGAGATTTGGGGGCCCCAGGAGGCCAAGAGACCCAGTACTTC. Its translation: CSARDLGAPGGQETQYF.

This clonotype was seen a handful of times. The rearrangement joins TRBV12-3 or TRBV12-4 to TRBJ2-2; 9 bases match TRBD1. V lost 2 bases to trimming and J lost 4 bases; unmatched junction nucleotides: 8. This CDR3 comprises 17 residues. In nucleotides, the CDR3 is TGTGCCAGCAGTTTACAGGGACAGGGCTGGTTCACCGGGGAGCTGTTTTTT. Residues: CASSLQGQGWFTGELFF.

This clonotype was counted between two and nine times. This sequence joins TRBV7-3 and TRBJ2-2; 14 bases are a match to TRBD2. The CDR3 contains 18 residues. V lost 5 bases, J lost 5 bases, and 10 bases stayed unmatched. In germline, CDR1 is SGHTA, CDR2 FQGTGA. This CDR3 is CASSLSPGTSGSTGELFF. The CDR3 DNA reads TGTGCCAGCAGCCTCTCCCCCGGGACTAGCGGGAGTACCGGGGAGCTGTTTTTT.

This clonotype turned up a few times. The V call is TRBV20-1, the J call TRBJ2-5; 8 bases agree with TRBD2. Germline V lookup: CDR1 DFQATT, CDR2 SNEGSKA (reference sequence). This CDR3 is 12 amino acids long. Trimming cost V 2 bases and J 9 bases; bases outside gene matches: 5. CDR3 coding DNA: TGCAGTGCTAGAAAACTAGCGGTACCCCAGTACTTC. Protein product: CSARKLAVPQYF.

At least ten counts were recorded for this clonotype. The V call is TRBV24-1, the J call TRBJ2-1, with D possibly called TRBD1 or TRBD2 (5 bases each). Trimming shortened V by 4 bases and J by 3 bases, and 21 bases separated the two germline ends. Germline values: CDR1 KGHDR, CDR2 SFDVKD. This CDR3 contains 18 residues. For the CDR3, the DNA is TGTGCCACCAGTGACGGAAAGGGACCCGGCTTACACTACAATGAGCAGTTCTTC. It yields the protein CATSDGKGPGLHYNEQFF.

The chain couples TRBV28 to TRBJ2-3; the D call may be TRBD1 or TRBD2 (5 bases each). Germline CDR1 is MDHEN and CDR2 is SYDVKM. This CDR3 spans 14 amino acids. V lost 11 bases and J 0 bases, leaving 15 bases between the germline ends. This CDR3 is CASRGAASTDTQYF. DNA of the CDR3: TGTGCCTCTCGAGGGGCTGCTAGCACAGATACGCAGTATTTT.

This clonotype was observed at least ten times. CDR3 DNA sequence: TGTGCCAGCAGTTTCAGATCGAACAGACAGCCTGAAGCTTTCTTT. Translation gives CASSFRSNRQPEAFF. This chain connects TRBV12-3 or TRBV12-4 to TRBJ1-1; possibly TRBD1 for D (5 bases). There are 15 residues in the CDR3. V was trimmed by 3 bases and J by 6 bases, leaving 17 bases between them.

The chain recombines TRBV28 with TRBJ2-2; D is uncertain. Trimming cost V 4 bases and J 0 bases, with 9 bases left between them. This CDR3 contains 15 residues. Germline V gene sequence: CDR1 MDHEN, CDR2 SYDVKM. CDR3 sequence: CASSWTAANTGELFF. CDR3 sequence (DNA): TGTGCCAGCAGTTGGACGGCCGCGAACACCGGGGAGCTGTTTTTT. Drawing the rest from reference TRBV28 and TRBJ2-2, the complete variable domain is DVKVTQSSRYLVKRTGEKVFLECVQDMDHENMFWYRQDPGLGLRLIYFSYDVKMKEKGDIPEGYSVSREKKERFSLILESASTNQTSMYLCASSWTAANTGELFFGEGSRLTVL.

This clonotype was counted ten times or more. CDR3 nucleotide sequence: TGTGCCAGCAGCCCGGACAGGGGTGAAGCTTTCTTT. This gives the protein CASSPDRGEAFF. The chain has TRBV2 and TRBJ1-1; TRBD1 agrees at 9 bases. The V gene's germline CDR1 is SNHLY and CDR2 FYNNEI. The CDR3 loop spans 12 amino acids. V lost 6 bases, J lost 7 bases, and 3 bases stayed unmatched. Supplemented by reference TRBV2 and TRBJ1-1, the full variable domain reads EPEVTQTPSHQVTQMGQEVILRCVPISNHLYFYWYRQILGQKVEFLVSFYNNEISEKSEIFDDQFSVERPDGSNFTLKIRSTKLEDSAMYFCASSPDRGEAFFGQGTRLTVV.

This clonotype was counted between two and nine times. This chain connects TRBV9 to TRBJ2-5, with D tentatively TRBD2 (6 bases). Germline V gives CDR1 SGDLS, CDR2 YYNGEE. Trimming removed 4 bases from V and 4 bases from J, with 20 bases in between. CDR3 length: 16 residues. Here the CDR3 reads CASSPVGRRGRETQYF. DNA for the CDR3: TGTGCCAGCAGCCCAGTAGGGAGGAGAGGAAGAGAGACCCAGTACTTC.

This clonotype was found many times. The rearrangement uses TRBV6-5 and TRBJ1-5; 9 nucleotides agree with TRBD1. After removal of 6 bases from V and 4 bases from J, the junction contained 7 bases not matched to a gene. The CDR3 extends over 15 amino acids. CDR1 is MNHEY and CDR2 is SVGAGI in the germline V gene. The CDR3 spells CASSPTGGENQPQHF. CDR3 DNA sequence: TGTGCCAGCAGCCCAACAGGGGGCGAAAATCAGCCCCAGCATTTT.

In this sample, this clonotype turned up many times. The genes are TRBV19 and TRBJ2-2, with 13 bases matching TRBD2. Germline values: CDR1 LNHDA, CDR2 SQIVND (reference sequence). The CDR3 loop spans 15 amino acids. The J segment lost 5 bases and the V segment lost 5 bases, leaving 2 bases of the junction unmatched. This chain's CDR3 is CASSLGLAGTGELFF. In nucleotides, the CDR3 is TGTGCCAGTAGTCTGGGACTAGCGGGGACCGGGGAGCTGTTTTTT. The complete variable domain, with remaining parts taken from reference TRBV19 and TRBJ2-2, reads DGGITQSPKYLFRKEGQNVTLSCEQNLNHDAMYWYRQDPGQGLRLIYYSQIVNDFQKGDIAEGYSVSREKKESFPLTVTSAQKNPTAFYLCASSLGLAGTGELFFGEGSRLTVL.

The rearrangement joins TRBV4-1 to TRBJ2-7; TRBD2 might be the D (5 bases). The V gene lost 1 base and the J gene lost 2 bases, with 9 bases spanning the gap. This CDR3 has 14 amino acids. The germline gives CDR1 MGHRA, CDR2 YSYEKL. Here the CDR3 DNA reads TGCGCCAGCAGCCAAGGGCTAGCTCCCTACGAGCAGTACTTC. The encoded protein is CASSQGLAPYEQYF.

This clonotype was picked up many times. J is TRBJ2-7 and V is TRBV6-5; 8 bases align to TRBD2. The CDR3 has 14 residues. Trimming cost V 8 bases and J 7 bases; bases outside gene matches: 13. Germline lookup yields CDR1 MNHEY and CDR2 SVGAGI. The CDR3 here is CASGIHGLAGEQYF. In DNA, the CDR3 is TGTGCCAGCGGAATCCATGGACTAGCAGGGGAGCAGTACTTC.

This clonotype has a count of ten or more. V is TRBV6-2 or TRBV6-3 and J is TRBJ1-5; tentatively, D is TRBD1 (5 bases). From germline, CDR1 is MNHEY and CDR2 SVGEGT. The ends were cut back, 5 bases at V and 4 bases at J, with 12 bases in the middle. The CDR3 spans 14 residues. The CDR3 nucleotides read TGTGCCAGCAGTCGGGACCTGGGAAATCAGCCCCAGCATTTT. It specifies CASSRDLGNQPQHF.

The table lists this clonotype with many counts. The chain uses TRBV7-7 and TRBJ2-1; perhaps D is TRBD1 or TRBD2 (5 bases each). Germline loops: CDR1 SSHAT, CDR2 FNYEAQ (reference sequence). Trimming took off 4 bases at V and 10 bases at J, with 17 bases between the two ends. CDR3 length: 14 amino acids. CDR3 sequence (DNA): TGTGCCAGCAGCTCCCTACAGGAGACGGGGGAGCAGTTCTTC. Its translation is CASSSLQETGEQFF.

The V and J genes are TRBV28 and TRBJ2-7; D is uncertain. The CDR3 covers 14 residues. Germline lookup yields CDR1 MDHEN and CDR2 SYDVKM. V gave up 2 bases and J gave up 0 bases, with 8 bases separating them. The CDR3 nucleotides are TGTGCCAGCAGTTTACCAGGCGACTCCTACGAGCAGTACTTC. The encoded protein is CASSLPGDSYEQYF.

The chain recombines TRBV20-1 with TRBJ2-1; D may be TRBD2 (6 bases). V was clipped by 5 bases and J by 7 bases, with 21 bases between them. CDR3 length: 15 amino acids. The V gene's germline CDR1 is DFQATT and CDR2 SNEGSKA (reference sequence). The CDR3 DNA is TGCAGTGCTCCCTCCATGCGGGGCCCTTCGAATGAGCAGTTCTTC. This encodes CSAPSMRGPSNEQFF.

The V and J genes are TRBV7-2 and TRBJ2-1; the D gene is possibly TRBD2 (5 bases). The germline CDR1 and CDR2 sequences are SGHTA and FQGNSA. V lost 5 bases to trimming and J lost 0 bases, with 17 bases between them. The CDR3 length is 17 residues. CDR3 sequence reads: CASSPTFQRSSYNEQFF. CDR3 nucleotides: TGTGCCAGCAGCCCAACCTTTCAGCGGAGCTCCTACAATGAGCAGTTCTTC.

This clonotype was observed at least ten times. V usage is TRBV20-1 and J usage is TRBJ2-3; either TRBD1 or TRBD2 may fit D (5 bases each). Germline V CDR1 and CDR2: DFQATT, SNEGSKA (reference sequence). The CDR3 contains 16 residues. With 3 bases removed from V and 0 bases from J, the gap between germline ends came to 16 bases. The CDR3 bases are TGCAGTGCTAGTTTCAGAGGGACCTCTAGCACAGATACGCAGTATTTT. Protein: CSASFRGTSSTDTQYF.

The rearrangement joins TRBV28 to TRBJ2-2, with TRBD1 matching over 8 bases. The CDR3 sequence is 16 residues long. The germline CDR1 and CDR2 sequences are MDHEN and SYDVKM. Trimming removed 5 bases from V and 6 bases from J; junction bases left unmatched: 11. The DNA of the CDR3 is TGTGCCAGCAGTCCCACTCCTCGGACAGGGTCCGGGGAGCTGTTTTTT. It translates to CASSPTPRTGSGELFF.

This clonotype showed up just a few times. The genes are TRBV7-2 and TRBJ2-2; possibly TRBD1 for D (5 bases). Germline V gene lookup returns CDR1 SGHTA and CDR2 FQGNSA. The ends were cut back, 2 bases at V and 4 bases at J, with 17 bases in the middle. The CDR3 sequence is 17 residues long. The CDR3 spells CASSLNSIGATTGELFF. DNA for the CDR3: TGTGCCAGCAGCTTAAATTCCATAGGGGCCACCACCGGGGAGCTGTTTTTT.

This clonotype was counted a few times. This rearrangement joins TRBV18 to TRBJ2-3, with 7 nucleotides matching TRBD2. Trimming removed 3 bases from V and 3 bases from J; junction bases left unmatched: 12. Germline V gives CDR1 KGHSH, CDR2 LQKENI. CDR3 size: 17 residues. CDR3 sequence reads: CASSPGPSGGTTDTQYF. CDR3 nucleotides: TGTGCCAGCTCACCGGGTCCTAGCGGAGGTACTACAGATACGCAGTATTTT.